These T cell receptor beta chains were read from a single sample in a study of T cell responses to AZD1222 COVID-19 vaccine. The assay was immunoSEQ multiplex PCR, and TCRdb's table has in-frame clones only and misses some. This table holds tens of thousands of clones, nearly 90% found once. This material consisted of peripheral blood, taken on day 0 of AZD1222 vaccination. These receptors were collected from an adult in good health. CDR3s include the opening cysteine and the closing phenylalanine or tryptophan. Each record gives: J gene, V gene, CDR3 protein.

TRBJ1-5	TRBV10-3	CAIGTDSNQPQHF
TRBJ1-1	TRBV27	CASSVQENTEAFF
TRBJ1-4	TRBV5-4	CASSLEAGGGNEKLFF
TRBJ1-5	TRBV27	CASRTGGQRNQPQHF
TRBJ1-3	TRBV5-1	CASSFAAASGNTIYF
TRBJ2-3	TRBV6-1	CASSESGTLADTQYF
TRBJ2-2	TRBV6-6	CASSHTRTSINTGELFF
TRBJ2-5	TRBV2	CASSEAQETQYF
TRBJ1-2	TRBV19	CASSIDSLSWRGYTF
TRBJ1-3	TRBV14	CASSQGGGNTIYF
TRBJ1-1	TRBV27	CASSFGTEAFF
TRBJ2-7	TRBV5-6	CASSLGYSYEQYF
TRBJ2-1	TRBV9	CASSVGKGNYNEQFF
TRBJ2-1	TRBV7-8	CASSAYRVSTYNEQFF
TRBJ2-2	TRBV27	CASSPQLAGESRELFF
TRBJ2-2	TRBV5-1	CASSLEGGELFF
TRBJ1-1	TRBV7-3	CASSFGGNTEAFF
TRBJ2-3	TRBV19	CASSKGTDTQYF
TRBJ2-1	TRBV5-1	CASSLGWNNEQFF
TRBJ1-1	TRBV4-1	CASSQVPHILKSLGAFF
TRBJ1-2	TRBV7-9	CASSQDSYGYTF
TRBJ2-4	TRBV19	CASNTGGSERNIQYF
TRBJ1-1	TRBV18	CASSPPQGAGNTEAFF